Sequencing of this T cell receptor beta chain was carried out in a study of cytomegalovirus exposure and HLA in healthy donors. Study-wide results and caveats: Altogether, 160 or so TCR beta chains were recorded as cytomegalovirus-associated.

Concerning this clone: As yet, its antigen is unknown.

The donors, nominally healthy at sampling, likely had unrecorded immune exposures. The PCR made use of 60 Vbeta and 13 Jbeta primers. The method was immunoSEQ multiplex PCR; TCRdb's version includes in-frame clones alone and lacks a portion of them. The sample table includes 75,000 to 100,000 clones. This TCR was sampled from a woman aged 55-70 years in good health and CMV-seronegative. The sample consisted of PBMCs.

The CDR3 DNA is TGTGCCAGCAGCCCCGGGACAGGGAGTATCGGGGAGCTGTTTTTT. This gives the protein CASSPGTGSIGELFF. The J gene is TRBJ2-2, the V gene TRBV5-4, with 9 nucleotides matching TRBD1. CDR3 length: 15 residues. V lost 4 bases to trimming and J lost 7 bases; unmatched junction nucleotides: 8. Per the germline V gene, CDR1 is SGHNT and CDR2 is YYREEE (reference sequence).